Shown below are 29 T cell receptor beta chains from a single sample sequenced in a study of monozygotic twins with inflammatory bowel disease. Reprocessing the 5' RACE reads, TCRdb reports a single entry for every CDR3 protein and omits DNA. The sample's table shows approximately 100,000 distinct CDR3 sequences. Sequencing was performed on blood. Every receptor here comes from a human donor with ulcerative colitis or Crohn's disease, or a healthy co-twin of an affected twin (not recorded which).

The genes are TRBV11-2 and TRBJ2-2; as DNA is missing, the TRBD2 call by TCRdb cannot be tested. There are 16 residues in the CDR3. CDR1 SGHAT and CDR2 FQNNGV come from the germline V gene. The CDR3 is CASSFGRGPYTGELFF.

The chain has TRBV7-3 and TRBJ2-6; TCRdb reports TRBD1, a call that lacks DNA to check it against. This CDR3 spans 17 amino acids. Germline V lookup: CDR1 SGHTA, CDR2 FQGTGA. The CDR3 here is CASSAGVVLSGANVLTF.

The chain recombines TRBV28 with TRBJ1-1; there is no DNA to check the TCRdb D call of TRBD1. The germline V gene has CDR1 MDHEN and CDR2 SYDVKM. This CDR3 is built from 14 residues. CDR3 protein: CASSTPVGNTEAFF.

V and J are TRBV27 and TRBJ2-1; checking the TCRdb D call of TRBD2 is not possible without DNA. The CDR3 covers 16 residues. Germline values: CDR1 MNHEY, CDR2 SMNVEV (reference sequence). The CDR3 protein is CASSLRALAGRNEQFF.

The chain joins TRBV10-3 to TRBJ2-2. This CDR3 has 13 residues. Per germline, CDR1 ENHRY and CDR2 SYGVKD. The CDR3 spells CAISASDTGELFF.

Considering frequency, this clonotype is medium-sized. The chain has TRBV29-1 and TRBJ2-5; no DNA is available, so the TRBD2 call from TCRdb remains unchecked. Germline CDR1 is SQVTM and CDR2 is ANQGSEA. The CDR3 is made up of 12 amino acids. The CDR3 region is CSVGSPPGTQYF.

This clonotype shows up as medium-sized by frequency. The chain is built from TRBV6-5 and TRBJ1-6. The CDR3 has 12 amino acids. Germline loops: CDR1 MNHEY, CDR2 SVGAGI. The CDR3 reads CASRTVNSPLHF.

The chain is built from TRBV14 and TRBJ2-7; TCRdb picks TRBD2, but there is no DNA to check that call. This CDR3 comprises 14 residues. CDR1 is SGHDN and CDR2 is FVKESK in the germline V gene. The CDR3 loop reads CASSQVVGRYEQYF.

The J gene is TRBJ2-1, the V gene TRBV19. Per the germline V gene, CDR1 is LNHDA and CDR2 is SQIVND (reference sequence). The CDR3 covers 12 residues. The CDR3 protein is CASSIGGNEQFF.

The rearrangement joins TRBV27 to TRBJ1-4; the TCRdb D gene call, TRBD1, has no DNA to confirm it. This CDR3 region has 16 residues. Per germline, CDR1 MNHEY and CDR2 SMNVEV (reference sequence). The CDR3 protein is CASGTRGTGGPNRIFF. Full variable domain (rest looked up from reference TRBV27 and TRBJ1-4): EAQVTQNPRYLITVTGKKLTVTCSQNMNHEYMSWYRQDPGLGLRQIYYSMNVEVTDKGDVPEGYKVSRKEKRNFPLILESPSPNQTSLYFCASGTRGTGGPNRIFFGSGTQLSVL.

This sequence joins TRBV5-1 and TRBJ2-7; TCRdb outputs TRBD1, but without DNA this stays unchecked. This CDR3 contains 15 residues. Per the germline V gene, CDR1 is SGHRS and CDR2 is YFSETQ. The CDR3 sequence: CASSLGQGALDEKYF.

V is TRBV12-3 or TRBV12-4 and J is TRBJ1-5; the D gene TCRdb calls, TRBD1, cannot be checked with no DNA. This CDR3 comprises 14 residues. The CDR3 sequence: CASSLRQSNQPQHF.

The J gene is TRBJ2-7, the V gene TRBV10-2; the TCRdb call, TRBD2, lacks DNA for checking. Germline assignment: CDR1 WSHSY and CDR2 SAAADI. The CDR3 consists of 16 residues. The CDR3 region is CASSESSLAASYEQYF.

CDR3 protein: CASSQGLTGRYEQYF. The chain carries TRBV4-3 and TRBJ2-7; TCRdb calls TRBD1, which cannot be checked without DNA. Germline-derived CDR1 and CDR2 are LGHNA and YSLEER. The CDR3 has 15 amino acids.

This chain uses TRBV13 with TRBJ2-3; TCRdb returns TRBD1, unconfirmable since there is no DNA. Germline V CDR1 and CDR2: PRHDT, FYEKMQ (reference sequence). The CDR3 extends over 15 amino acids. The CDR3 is CASSSKGQGTDTQYF.

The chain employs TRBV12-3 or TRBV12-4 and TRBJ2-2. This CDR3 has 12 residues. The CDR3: CASTVNTGELFF.

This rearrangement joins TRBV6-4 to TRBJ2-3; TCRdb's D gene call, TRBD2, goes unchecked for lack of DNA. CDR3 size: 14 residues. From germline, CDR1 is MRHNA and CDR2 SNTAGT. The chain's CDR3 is CASSEAGGTDTQYF.

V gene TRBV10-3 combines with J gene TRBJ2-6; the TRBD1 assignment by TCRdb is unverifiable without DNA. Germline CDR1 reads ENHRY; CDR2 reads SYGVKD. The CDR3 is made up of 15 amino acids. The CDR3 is CAIGQGIAGANVLTF.

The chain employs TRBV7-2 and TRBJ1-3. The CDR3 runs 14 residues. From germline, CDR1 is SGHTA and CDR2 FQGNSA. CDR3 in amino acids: CASSLDFIGNTIYF.

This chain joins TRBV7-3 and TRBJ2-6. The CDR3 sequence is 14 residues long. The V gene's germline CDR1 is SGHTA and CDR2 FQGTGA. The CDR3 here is CASSSASGANVLTF.

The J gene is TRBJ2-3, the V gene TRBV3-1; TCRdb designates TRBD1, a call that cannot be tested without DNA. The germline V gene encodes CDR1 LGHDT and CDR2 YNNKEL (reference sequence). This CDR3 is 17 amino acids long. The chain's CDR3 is CASSQDSGTGVTDTQYF.

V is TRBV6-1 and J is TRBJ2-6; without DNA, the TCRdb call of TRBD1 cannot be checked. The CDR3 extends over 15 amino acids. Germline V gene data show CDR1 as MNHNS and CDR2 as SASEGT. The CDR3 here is CASSILSSGANVLTF.

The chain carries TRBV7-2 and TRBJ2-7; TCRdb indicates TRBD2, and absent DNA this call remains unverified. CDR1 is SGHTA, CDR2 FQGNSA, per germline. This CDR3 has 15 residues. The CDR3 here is CASSPTRGITYEQYF.

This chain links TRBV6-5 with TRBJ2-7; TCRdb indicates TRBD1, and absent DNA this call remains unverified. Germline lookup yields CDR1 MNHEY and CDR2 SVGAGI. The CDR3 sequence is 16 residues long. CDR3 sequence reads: CASRNSQGGLHYEQYF.

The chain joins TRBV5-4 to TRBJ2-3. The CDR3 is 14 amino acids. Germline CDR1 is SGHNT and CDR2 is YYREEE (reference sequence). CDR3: CASSSGASTDTQYF.

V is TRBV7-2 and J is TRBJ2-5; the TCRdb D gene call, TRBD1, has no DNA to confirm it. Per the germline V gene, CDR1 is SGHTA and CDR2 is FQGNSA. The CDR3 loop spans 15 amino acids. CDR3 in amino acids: CASSLAGANQETQYF.

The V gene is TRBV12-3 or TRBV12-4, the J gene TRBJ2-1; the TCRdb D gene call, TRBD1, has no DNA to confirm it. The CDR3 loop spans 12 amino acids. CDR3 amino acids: CASTRTASEQFF.

The CDR3 reads CASSLAVAALNTEAFF. The V call is TRBV7-2, the J call TRBJ1-1. The germline CDR1 and CDR2 sequences are SGHTA and FQGNSA. The CDR3 is made up of 16 amino acids.

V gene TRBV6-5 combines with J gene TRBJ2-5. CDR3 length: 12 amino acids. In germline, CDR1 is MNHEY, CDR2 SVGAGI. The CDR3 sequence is CASGTYLETQYF.